Listed below are T cell receptor beta chains from one sample, sequenced in a study of OX40 agonist ivuxolimab in advanced cancers. Only in-frame clones appear in the TCRdb table, and some are missing; sequencing was by immunoSEQ multiplex PCR. This table holds approximately 100,000 clones, around nine tenths found once. The source material was CD4+ or CD8+ T cells sorted from blood, sampled in a trial of the OX40 agonist ivuxolimab. These receptors were taken from an adult with an advanced solid tumor such as melanoma, head and neck, liver or kidney cancer. Both conserved end residues are trimmed from each CDR3. Each record gives: CDR3 protein, V gene, J gene.

CDR3aa: ATSLRDRGPGGELF; v_gene: TRBV15; j_gene: TRBJ2-2
CDR3aa: ASSFLTSGGYNEQF; v_gene: TRBV28; j_gene: TRBJ2-1
CDR3aa: ASSAGQANNYGYT; v_gene: TRBV25-1; j_gene: TRBJ1-2
CDR3aa: ASSLGSSTPEKLF; v_gene: TRBV5-1; j_gene: TRBJ1-4
CDR3aa: ASSLMVNTDTQY; v_gene: TRBV7-2; j_gene: TRBJ2-3
CDR3aa: AISELGLDTQY; v_gene: TRBV10-3; j_gene: TRBJ2-3
CDR3aa: ASSLTGTGGTGELF; v_gene: TRBV5-1; j_gene: TRBJ2-2
CDR3aa: ASRLAGINEQF; v_gene: TRBV6-5; j_gene: TRBJ2-1
CDR3aa: ASSSPGADTQY; v_gene: TRBV5-8; j_gene: TRBJ2-3
CDR3aa: ASSFGSQSYNEQF; v_gene: TRBV7-2; j_gene: TRBJ2-1
CDR3aa: ASTLNRGSYEQY; v_gene: TRBV2; j_gene: TRBJ2-7
CDR3aa: ASSLEASSYNEQF; v_gene: TRBV5-5; j_gene: TRBJ2-1
CDR3aa: ASSSGGTDTQY; v_gene: TRBV28; j_gene: TRBJ2-3
CDR3aa: SVAPRKGTEAF; v_gene: TRBV29-1; j_gene: TRBJ1-1
CDR3aa: ASGQGGNQPQH; v_gene: TRBV2; j_gene: TRBJ1-5
CDR3aa: ASRGDGLYGYT; v_gene: TRBV28; j_gene: TRBJ1-2
CDR3aa: ASSVGGGAVGTDTQY; v_gene: TRBV9; j_gene: TRBJ2-3
CDR3aa: ASSLAWGGQQPQH; v_gene: TRBV7-2; j_gene: TRBJ1-5
CDR3aa: ASRSPSGANVLT; v_gene: TRBV21-1; j_gene: TRBJ2-6
CDR3aa: ASSYSSAGTSEQY; v_gene: TRBV6-5; j_gene: TRBJ2-7
CDR3aa: ASSLQGTGWPQH; v_gene: TRBV6-6; j_gene: TRBJ1-5
CDR3aa: ASSLSLTGKYTEAF; v_gene: TRBV7-9; j_gene: TRBJ1-1
CDR3aa: ASSPTPGQGPTYEQY; v_gene: TRBV18; j_gene: TRBJ2-7
CDR3aa: ASSRGSTDTQY; v_gene: TRBV6-6; j_gene: TRBJ2-3
CDR3aa: ATKSGTGEETQY; v_gene: TRBV10-3; j_gene: TRBJ2-5
CDR3aa: ASSLAGFGNTIY; v_gene: TRBV7-2; j_gene: TRBJ1-3
CDR3aa: ASSGGTSGAYEQY; v_gene: TRBV7-2; j_gene: TRBJ2-7
CDR3aa: AWSQHSGNTIY; v_gene: TRBV30; j_gene: TRBJ1-3
CDR3aa: ASSSDRDPYEQY; v_gene: TRBV6-1; j_gene: TRBJ2-7
CDR3aa: AWSVPRAGVGELF; v_gene: TRBV30; j_gene: TRBJ2-2
CDR3aa: SVSNRGTEAF; v_gene: TRBV29-1; j_gene: TRBJ1-1
CDR3aa: ASGGGVGEQY; v_gene: TRBV11-1; j_gene: TRBJ2-7
CDR3aa: ASSLVVNEQF; v_gene: TRBV5-5; j_gene: TRBJ2-1
CDR3aa: ASSLAGGTGRTGELF; v_gene: TRBV11-2; j_gene: TRBJ2-2
CDR3aa: ASSLGLSSEQF; v_gene: TRBV11-1; j_gene: TRBJ2-1
CDR3aa: ASRNAGQYEQY; v_gene: TRBV28; j_gene: TRBJ2-7
CDR3aa: SMGTSGVTDTQY; v_gene: TRBV29-1; j_gene: TRBJ2-3
CDR3aa: ASSSLAINEQY; v_gene: TRBV27; j_gene: TRBJ2-7
CDR3aa: ASSLVLGNTEAF; v_gene: TRBV27; j_gene: TRBJ1-1
CDR3aa: ASSERRTDTQY; v_gene: TRBV2; j_gene: TRBJ2-3
CDR3aa: ASSLSPALNTEAF; v_gene: TRBV11-2; j_gene: TRBJ1-1
CDR3aa: ASSGEGAQH; v_gene: TRBV7-9; j_gene: TRBJ1-5
CDR3aa: ASSLLVGTGREQY; v_gene: TRBV28; j_gene: TRBJ2-7
CDR3aa: ASSSPTGGFGANVLT; v_gene: TRBV7-9; j_gene: TRBJ2-6
CDR3aa: ASSYGSWGGYT; v_gene: TRBV6-5; j_gene: TRBJ1-2
CDR3aa: ASSFQDNEQF; v_gene: TRBV28; j_gene: TRBJ2-1
CDR3aa: ASSKQVTDTQY; v_gene: TRBV7-2; j_gene: TRBJ2-3
CDR3aa: ASSSAFSYEQY; v_gene: TRBV7-2; j_gene: TRBJ2-7
CDR3aa: AWSTQAVPYGYT; v_gene: TRBV30; j_gene: TRBJ1-2
CDR3aa: ASSLGVVNQPQH; v_gene: TRBV5-5; j_gene: TRBJ1-5
CDR3aa: ASSYAGNAETQY; v_gene: TRBV7-3; j_gene: TRBJ2-5
CDR3aa: ASSQGNEAGLLNTGELF; v_gene: TRBV4-3; j_gene: TRBJ2-2
CDR3aa: ASSLGGTRDEQF; v_gene: TRBV7-6; j_gene: TRBJ2-1
CDR3aa: ASRPGGGGEQY; v_gene: TRBV2; j_gene: TRBJ2-7
CDR3aa: ASSPGARGNSPLH; v_gene: TRBV5-6; j_gene: TRBJ1-6
CDR3aa: AISPGAYEQY; v_gene: TRBV10-3; j_gene: TRBJ2-7
CDR3aa: ASSLGQAAHNEQF; v_gene: TRBV7-8; j_gene: TRBJ2-1
CDR3aa: AIQSGSSYEQY; v_gene: TRBV28; j_gene: TRBJ2-7